The clone carrying this TCR beta chain occurred many times. Its matching antigen is unknown. The TCR beta profiling, which covered VDJ combination and CDR3 sequence, was carried out using genomic DNA as the template. TCRdb used MiXCR to reprocess the reads, holding one entry per CDR3 protein. The table records about 190,000 distinct CDR3 sequences, around 59% of them present only once. This sample is drawn from a study of CD8+CD57+ T cells in acquired aplastic anemia. Background on the study: DNA recovered from sorted CD4+ and CD8+ cells had a mean of about 3 ug. CD4+ cells from healthy donors averaged about 10.8 million reads.

The study's findings and limits: It was found that twenty-nine CD8+ CDR3 sequences were shared between patients and controls. A significant difference in CD8+ Simpson's diversity between patients and controls was not found.

Trimming cost V 1 base and J 0 bases, with 10 bases left between them. The CDR3 consists of 15 residues. CDR1 is SGHTA, CDR2 FQGNSA, per germline. This chain connects TRBV7-2 to TRBJ2-7, with D perhaps matching TRBD2 (5 bases). The sample was sorted CD4+, CD8+, or CD8+CD57+ T cells (not recorded which) from PBMCs. The TCR sequence derives from a human donor in good health, serving as a control. The CDR3 DNA reads TGTGCCAGCAGCTTAGATCCGGGAACCTCCTACGAGCAGTACTTC. Translated: CASSLDPGTSYEQYF.